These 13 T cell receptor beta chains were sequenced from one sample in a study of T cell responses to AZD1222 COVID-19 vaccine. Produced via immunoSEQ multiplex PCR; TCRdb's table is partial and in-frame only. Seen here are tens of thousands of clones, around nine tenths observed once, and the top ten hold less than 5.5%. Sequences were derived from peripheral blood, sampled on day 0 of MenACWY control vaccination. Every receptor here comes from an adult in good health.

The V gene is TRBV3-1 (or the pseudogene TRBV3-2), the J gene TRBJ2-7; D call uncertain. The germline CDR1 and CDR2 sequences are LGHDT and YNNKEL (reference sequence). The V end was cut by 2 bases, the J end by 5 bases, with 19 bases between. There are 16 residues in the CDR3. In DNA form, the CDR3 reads TGTGCCAGCAGCCAATCTTGGTCTGGGAACTTGGACGAGCAGTACTTC. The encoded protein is CASSQSWSGNLDEQYF.

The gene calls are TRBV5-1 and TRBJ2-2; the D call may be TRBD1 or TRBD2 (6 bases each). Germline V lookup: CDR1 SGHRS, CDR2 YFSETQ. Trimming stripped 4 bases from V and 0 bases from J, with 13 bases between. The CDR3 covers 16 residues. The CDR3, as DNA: TGCGCCAGCAGCGGTCTGGGGGGCGCGAACACCGGGGAGCTGTTTTTT. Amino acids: CASSGLGGANTGELFF.

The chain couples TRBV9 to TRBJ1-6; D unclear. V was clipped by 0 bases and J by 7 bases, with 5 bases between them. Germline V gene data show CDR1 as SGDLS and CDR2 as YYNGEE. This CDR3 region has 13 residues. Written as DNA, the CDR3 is TGTGCCAGCAGCGTAGGGGTGAATTCACCCCTCCACTTT. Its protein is CASSVGVNSPLHF. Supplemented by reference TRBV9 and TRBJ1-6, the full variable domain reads DSGVTQTPKHLITATGQRVTLRCSPRSGDLSVYWYQQSLDQGLQFLIQYYNGEERAKGNILERFSAQQFPDLHSELNLSSLELGDSALYFCASSVGVNSPLHFGNGTRLTVT.

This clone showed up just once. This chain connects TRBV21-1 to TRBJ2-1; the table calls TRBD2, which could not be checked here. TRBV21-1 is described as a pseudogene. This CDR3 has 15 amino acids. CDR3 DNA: TGTGCCAGCAGCAAACGTAGCGGACGACCCAATGAGCAGTTCTTC. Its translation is CASSKRSGRPNEQFF.

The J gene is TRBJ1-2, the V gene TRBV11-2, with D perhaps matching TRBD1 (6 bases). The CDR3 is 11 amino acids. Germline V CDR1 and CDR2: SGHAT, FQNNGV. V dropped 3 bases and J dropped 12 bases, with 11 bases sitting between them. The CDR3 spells CASSLTGSNTF. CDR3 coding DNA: TGTGCCAGCAGCTTGACAGGTTCTAACACCTTC.

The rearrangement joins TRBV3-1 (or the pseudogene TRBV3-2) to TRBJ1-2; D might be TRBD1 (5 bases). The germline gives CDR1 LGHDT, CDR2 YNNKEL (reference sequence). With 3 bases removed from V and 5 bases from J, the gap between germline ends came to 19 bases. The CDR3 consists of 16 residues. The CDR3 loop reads CASSHRSGILPYGYTF. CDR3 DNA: TGTGCCAGCAGCCATAGATCAGGGATTTTGCCTTATGGCTACACCTTC.

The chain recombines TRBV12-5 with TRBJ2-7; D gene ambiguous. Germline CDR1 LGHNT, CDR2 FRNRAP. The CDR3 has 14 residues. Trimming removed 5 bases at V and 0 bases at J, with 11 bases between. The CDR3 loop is CASGPGGFSYEQYF. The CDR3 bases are TGTGCTAGTGGTCCCGGTGGGTTCTCCTACGAGCAGTACTTC.

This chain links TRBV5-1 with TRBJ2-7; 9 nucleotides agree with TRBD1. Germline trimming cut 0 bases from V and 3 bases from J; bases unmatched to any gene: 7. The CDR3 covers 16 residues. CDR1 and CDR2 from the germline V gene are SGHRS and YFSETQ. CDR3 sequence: CASSLGGTGQIYEQYF. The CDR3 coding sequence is TGCGCCAGCAGCTTGGGGGGGACAGGGCAGATCTACGAGCAGTACTTC.

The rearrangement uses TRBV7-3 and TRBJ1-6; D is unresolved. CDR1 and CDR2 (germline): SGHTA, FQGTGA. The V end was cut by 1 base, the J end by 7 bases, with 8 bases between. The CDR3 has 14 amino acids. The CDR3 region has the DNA TGTGCCAGCAGCTTAAAGCGGGGAAATTCACCCCTCCACTTT. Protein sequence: CASSLKRGNSPLHF. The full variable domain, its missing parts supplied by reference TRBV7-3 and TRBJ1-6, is GAGVSQTPSNKVTEKGKYVELRCDPISGHTALYWYRQSLGQGPEFLIYFQGTGAADDSGLPNDRFFAVRPEGSVSTLKIQRTERGDSAVYLCASSLKRGNSPLHFGNGTRLTVT.

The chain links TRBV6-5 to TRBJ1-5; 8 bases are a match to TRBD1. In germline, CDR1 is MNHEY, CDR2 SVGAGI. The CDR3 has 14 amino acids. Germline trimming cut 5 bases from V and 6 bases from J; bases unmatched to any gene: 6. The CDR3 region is CASSLGTGGQPQHF. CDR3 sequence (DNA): TGTGCCAGCAGTCTCGGGACAGGTGGTCAGCCCCAGCATTTT.

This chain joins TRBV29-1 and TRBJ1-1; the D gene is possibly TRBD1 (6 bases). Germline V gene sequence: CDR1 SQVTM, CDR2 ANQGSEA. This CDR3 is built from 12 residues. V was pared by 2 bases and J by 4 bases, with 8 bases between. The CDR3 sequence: CSVEPGATEAFF. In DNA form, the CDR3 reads TGCAGCGTTGAACCAGGGGCCACTGAAGCTTTCTTT.

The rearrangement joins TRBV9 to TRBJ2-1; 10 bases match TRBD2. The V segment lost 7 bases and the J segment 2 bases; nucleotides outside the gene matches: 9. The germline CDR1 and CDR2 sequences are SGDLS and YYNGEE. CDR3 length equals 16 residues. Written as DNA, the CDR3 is TGTGCCAGCTCCCCTCGGACTAGCGGAACCTACAATGAGCAGTTCTTC. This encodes CASSPRTSGTYNEQFF.

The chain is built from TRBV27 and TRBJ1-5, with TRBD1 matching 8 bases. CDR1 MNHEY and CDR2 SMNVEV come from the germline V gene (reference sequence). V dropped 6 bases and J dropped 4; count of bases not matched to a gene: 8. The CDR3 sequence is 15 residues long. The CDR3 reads CASRIRGLGNQPQHF. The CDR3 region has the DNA TGTGCCAGCAGGATCAGGGGGCTAGGGAATCAGCCCCAGCATTTT.